The T cell receptor (beta chain) described here comes from a study of blood T cell repertoires in COVID-19. The wider study: Spain, Italy and the United States supplied samples that represented acute and convalescent COVID-19. PBMCs, B-cell-depleted T cells, or T cells provided the cDNA or gDNA that made up the material.

CDR1 and CDR2 (germline): SQVTM, ANQGSEA. V trimming: 6 bases; J trimming: 6 bases; junction bases outside the gene matches: 5. The CDR3 contains 13 residues. Per the study methods: Quantification of nucleated cells was approximated via reference gene primer amplification. Profiled with immunoSEQ multiplex PCR; TCRdb holds only in-frame clones, not every one. V and J calls and clone size come straight from that table; D and trimming were deduced from the DNA. The sample shows 150,000 to 250,000 clones, around four fifths of them seen only once. Sequencing was performed on peripheral blood. The clonotype was recovered from a human donor with acute or convalescent COVID-19. The donor label of this sample is uncertain. The chain combines TRBV29-1 with TRBJ2-1; TRBD1 matches 10 bases. This chain's CDR3 is CSVLWDRGNEQFF. CDR3 DNA: TGCAGCGTACTTTGGGACAGGGGCAATGAGCAGTTCTTC.